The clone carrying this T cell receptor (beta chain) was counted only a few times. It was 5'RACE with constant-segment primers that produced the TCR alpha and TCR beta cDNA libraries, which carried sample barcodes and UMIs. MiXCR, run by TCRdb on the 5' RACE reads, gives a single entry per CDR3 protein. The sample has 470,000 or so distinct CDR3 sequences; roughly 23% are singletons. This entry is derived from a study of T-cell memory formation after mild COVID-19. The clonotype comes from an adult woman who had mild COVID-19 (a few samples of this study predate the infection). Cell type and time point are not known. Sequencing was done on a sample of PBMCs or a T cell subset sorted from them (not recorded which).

CDR3 sequence reads: CASSITSTEQYF. The CDR3 nucleotides read TGTGCCAGCAGTATTACGTCTACCGAGCAGTACTTC. The chain employs TRBV7-9 and TRBJ2-7, with D unclear. V lost 6 bases and J lost 6, with 12 bases in between. Germline CDR1 is SEHNR and CDR2 is FQNEAQ (reference sequence). The CDR3 spans 12 residues.